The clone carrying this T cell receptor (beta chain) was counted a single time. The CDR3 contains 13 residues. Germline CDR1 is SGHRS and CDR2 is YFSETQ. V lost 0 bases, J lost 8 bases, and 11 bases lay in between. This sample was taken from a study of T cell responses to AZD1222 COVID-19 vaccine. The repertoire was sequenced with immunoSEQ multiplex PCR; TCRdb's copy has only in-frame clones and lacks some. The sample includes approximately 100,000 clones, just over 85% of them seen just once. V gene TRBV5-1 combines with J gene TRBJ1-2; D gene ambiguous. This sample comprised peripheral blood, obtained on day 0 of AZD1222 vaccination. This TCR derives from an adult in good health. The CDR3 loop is CASSLGPSGGYTF. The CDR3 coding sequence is TGCGCCAGCAGCTTGGGCCCATCGGGAGGCTACACCTTC.